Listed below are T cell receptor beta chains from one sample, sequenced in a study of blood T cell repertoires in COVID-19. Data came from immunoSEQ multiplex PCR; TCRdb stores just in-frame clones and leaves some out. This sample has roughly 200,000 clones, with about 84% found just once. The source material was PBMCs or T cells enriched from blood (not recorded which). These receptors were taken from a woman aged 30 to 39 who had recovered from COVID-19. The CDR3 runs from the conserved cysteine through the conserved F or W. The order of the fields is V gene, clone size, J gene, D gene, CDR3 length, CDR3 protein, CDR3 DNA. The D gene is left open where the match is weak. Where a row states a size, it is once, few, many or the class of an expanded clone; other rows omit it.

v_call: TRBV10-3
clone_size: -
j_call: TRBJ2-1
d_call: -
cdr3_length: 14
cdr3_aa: CAIRRESGSNEQFF
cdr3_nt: TGTGCCATCAGGAGAGAAAGCGGTTCCAATGAGCAGTTCTTC

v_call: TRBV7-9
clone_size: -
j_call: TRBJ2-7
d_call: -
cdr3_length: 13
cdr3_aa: CASSLEATYEQYF
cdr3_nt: TGTGCCAGCAGCTTGGAGGCAACCTACGAGCAGTACTTC

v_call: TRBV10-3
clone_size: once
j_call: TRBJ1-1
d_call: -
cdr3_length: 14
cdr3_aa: CAISPGTQNTEAFF
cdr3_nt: TGTGCCATCAGCCCCGGGACACAGAACACTGAAGCTTTCTTT

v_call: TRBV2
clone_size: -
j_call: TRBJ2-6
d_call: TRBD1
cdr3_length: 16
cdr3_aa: CARKGTVYSGANVLTF
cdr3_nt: TGTGCCAGAAAGGGGACAGTTTATTCTGGGGCCAACGTCCTGACTTTC

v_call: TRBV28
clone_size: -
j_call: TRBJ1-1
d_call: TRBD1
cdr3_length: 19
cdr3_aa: CASSPPTLGQGVVYTEAFF
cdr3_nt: TGTGCCAGCAGCCCTCCTACTCTGGGACAGGGGGTAGTTTACACTGAAGCTTTCTTT

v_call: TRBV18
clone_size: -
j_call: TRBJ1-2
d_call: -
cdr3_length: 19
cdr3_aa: CASSPTPWPETGSSYGYTF
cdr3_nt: TGTGCCAGCTCTCCCACACCGTGGCCCGAAACAGGGAGTTCCTATGGCTACACCTTC

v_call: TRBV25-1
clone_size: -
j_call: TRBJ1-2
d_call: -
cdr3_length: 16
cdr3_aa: CASSEYWQASNYGYTF
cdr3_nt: TGTGCCAGCAGTGAATATTGGCAGGCCAGTAACTATGGCTACACCTTC

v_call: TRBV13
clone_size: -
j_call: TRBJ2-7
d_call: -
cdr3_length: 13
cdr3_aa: CASSLGLRQEQYF
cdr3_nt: TGTGCCAGCAGCTTAGGCCTGAGGCAAGAGCAGTACTTC

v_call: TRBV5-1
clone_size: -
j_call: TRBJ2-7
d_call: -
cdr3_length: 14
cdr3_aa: CASSTGQPPYEQYF
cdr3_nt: TGCGCCAGCAGCACAGGACAGCCCCCTTACGAGCAGTACTTC

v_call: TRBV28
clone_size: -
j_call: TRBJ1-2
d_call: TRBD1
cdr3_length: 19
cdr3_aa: CASSPPGTGHARPNYGYTF
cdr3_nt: TGTGCCAGCAGCCCACCCGGGACAGGGCATGCCCGGCCTAACTATGGCTACACCTTC

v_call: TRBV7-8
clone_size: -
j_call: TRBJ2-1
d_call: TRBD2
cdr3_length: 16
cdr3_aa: CASSPLWALALHEQFF
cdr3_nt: TGTGCCAGCAGCCCCCTGTGGGCACTAGCGTTGCATGAGCAGTTCTTC

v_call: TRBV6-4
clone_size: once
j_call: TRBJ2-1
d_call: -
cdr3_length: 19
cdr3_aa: CASSEVFTVPKALYNEQFF
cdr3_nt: TGTGCCAGCAGTGAAGTCTTTACAGTCCCTAAGGCGCTTTACAATGAGCAGTTCTTC

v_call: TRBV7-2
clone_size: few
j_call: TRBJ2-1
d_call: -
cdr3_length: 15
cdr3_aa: CASSLGSTKYNEQFF
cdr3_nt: TGTGCCAGCAGCTTAGGGTCGACTAAATACAATGAGCAGTTCTTC

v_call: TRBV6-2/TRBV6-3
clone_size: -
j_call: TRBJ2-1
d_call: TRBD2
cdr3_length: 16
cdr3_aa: CASSMILAGAYNEQFF
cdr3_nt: TGTGCCAGCAGTATGATCCTAGCGGGAGCCTACAATGAGCAGTTCTTC

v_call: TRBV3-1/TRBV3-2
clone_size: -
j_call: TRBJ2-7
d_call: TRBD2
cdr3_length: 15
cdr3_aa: CASSRGTSVSYEQYF
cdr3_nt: TGTGCCAGCAGCCGCGGGACTAGCGTCTCCTACGAGCAGTACTTC

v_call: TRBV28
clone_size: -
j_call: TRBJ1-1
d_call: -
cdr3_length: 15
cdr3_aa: CASSWARVGRTEAFF
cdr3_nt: TGTGCCAGCAGCTGGGCCAGGGTCGGGCGCACTGAAGCTTTCTTT

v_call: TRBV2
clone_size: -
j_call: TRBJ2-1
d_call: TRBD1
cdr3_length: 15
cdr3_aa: CASILQGALGNEQFF
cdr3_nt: TGTGCCAGCATTCTTCAGGGGGCGCTCGGAAATGAGCAGTTCTTC

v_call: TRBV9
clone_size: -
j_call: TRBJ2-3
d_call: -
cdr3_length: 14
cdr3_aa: CASSSRGSTDTQYF
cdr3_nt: TGTGCCAGCAGCTCACGGGGTAGCACAGATACGCAGTATTTT

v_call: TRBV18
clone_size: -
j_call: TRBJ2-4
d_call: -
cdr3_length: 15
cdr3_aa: CASSPKGLGVNIQYF
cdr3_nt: TGTGCCAGCTCACCGAAGGGTTTAGGGGTAAACATTCAGTACTTC

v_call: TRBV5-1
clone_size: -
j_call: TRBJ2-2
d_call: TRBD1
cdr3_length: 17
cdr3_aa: CASRPPPGQGSTGELFF
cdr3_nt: TGCGCCAGCAGACCCCCGCCGGGACAGGGAAGTACCGGGGAGCTGTTTTTT

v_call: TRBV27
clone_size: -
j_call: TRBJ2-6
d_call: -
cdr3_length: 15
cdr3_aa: CASSSRGGGANVLTF
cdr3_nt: TGTGCCAGCAGTTCCCGCGGAGGTGGGGCCAACGTCCTGACTTTC

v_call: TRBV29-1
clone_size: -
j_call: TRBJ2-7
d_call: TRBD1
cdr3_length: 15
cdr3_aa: CSARIKTGSSHEQYF
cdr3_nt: TGCAGCGCCCGAATCAAGACAGGGTCCTCGCACGAGCAGTACTTC

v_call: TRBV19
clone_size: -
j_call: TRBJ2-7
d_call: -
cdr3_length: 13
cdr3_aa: CASSHRGSYEQYF
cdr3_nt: TGTGCCAGTAGTCACCGGGGATCCTACGAGCAGTACTTC

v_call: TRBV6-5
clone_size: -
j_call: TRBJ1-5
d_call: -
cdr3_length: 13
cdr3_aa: CASSLYGNQPQHF
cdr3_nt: TGTGCCAGCAGTCTCTACGGCAATCAGCCCCAGCATTTT

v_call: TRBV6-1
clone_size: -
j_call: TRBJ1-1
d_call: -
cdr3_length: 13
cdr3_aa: CASSDRVYTEAFF
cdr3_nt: TGTGCCAGCAGTGACAGGGTATACACTGAAGCTTTCTTT

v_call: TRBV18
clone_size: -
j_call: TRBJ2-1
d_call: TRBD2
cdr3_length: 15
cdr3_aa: CASSRSSGNINEQFF
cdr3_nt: TGTGCCAGCTCACGGTCTAGCGGGAATATAAATGAGCAGTTCTTC

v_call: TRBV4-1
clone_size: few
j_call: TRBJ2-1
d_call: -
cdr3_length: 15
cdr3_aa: CASSPISGTQGEQFF
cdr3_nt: TGCGCCAGCAGCCCAATCTCCGGGACCCAGGGGGAGCAGTTCTTC